This T cell receptor beta chain was sequenced in a study of blood T cell repertoires in COVID-19. This CDR3 has 13 amino acids. Deletions cut 7 bases from V and 3 bases from J, with 16 bases between. Germline lookup yields CDR1 GTSNPN and CDR2 SVGIG (reference sequence). Clones were sequenced by immunoSEQ multiplex PCR, and TCRdb holds only the in-frame ones, with some missing. The sample has about 100,000 clones, 88% seen once. This clone was observed a single time. This sequence joins TRBV30 and TRBJ2-7; tentatively, D is TRBD2 (6 bases). The sequence was collected from a woman between 55 and 75 years old with acute or convalescent COVID-19. Sequenced: peripheral blood. CDR3 coding DNA: TGTGCCTCAGCGGGTCAGGCGATCTACGAGCAGTACTTC. Its protein product is CASAGQAIYEQYF.